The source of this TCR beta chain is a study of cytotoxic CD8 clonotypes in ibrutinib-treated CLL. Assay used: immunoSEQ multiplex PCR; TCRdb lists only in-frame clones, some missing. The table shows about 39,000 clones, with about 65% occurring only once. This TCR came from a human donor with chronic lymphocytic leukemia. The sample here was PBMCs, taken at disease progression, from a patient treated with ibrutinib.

DNA for the CDR3: TGTGCCAGCACAGTGGGACACAGCAATCAGCCCCAGCATTTT. It yields the protein CASTVGHSNQPQHF. This rearrangement joins TRBV2 to TRBJ1-5, with a tentative D call TRBD1 (6 bases). V shed 7 bases and J shed 1 base, with 11 bases lying between them. CDR1 SNHLY and CDR2 FYNNEI come from the germline V gene. There are 14 residues in the CDR3.